The 10 T cell receptor beta chains reported below all come from one sample, sequenced in a study of blood T cell repertoires in COVID-19. Method: immunoSEQ multiplex PCR; TCRdb's copy keeps in-frame clones and lacks some. The sample comprises some 290,000 clones, about nine tenths of which are singletons, and roughly 2.1% rests with the top ten. Sequences were obtained from PBMCs or T cells enriched from blood (not recorded which). These receptors all stem from a woman in her 40s with acute COVID-19.

The rearrangement joins TRBV5-8 to TRBJ2-4; 8 nucleotides agree with TRBD2. Germline lookup yields CDR1 SGHTS and CDR2 YDEGEE. The CDR3 runs 14 residues. The V and J ends lost 5 bases and 6 bases, in that order; junction bases with no gene match: 7. CDR3 loop: CASSEAGGGNIQYF. DNA for the CDR3: TGTGCCAGCAGTGAGGCGGGGGGTGGAAACATTCAGTACTTC.

This sequence joins TRBV9 and TRBJ1-5; D is perhaps TRBD1 (5 bases). The CDR3 length is 13 residues. V dropped 0 bases and J dropped 9 bases, with 10 bases sitting between them. Germline CDR1 and CDR2: SGDLS and YYNGEE. CDR3 in amino acids: CASSVDGARPQHF. CDR3 bases: TGTGCCAGCAGCGTAGATGGGGCTCGGCCCCAGCATTTT.

The chain recombines TRBV2 with TRBJ1-1, with D possibly matching TRBD1 (6 bases). This CDR3 has 14 amino acids. V lost 4 bases and J 1 base, leaving 10 bases between the germline ends. Looked up from germline, CDR1 is SNHLY and CDR2 is FYNNEI. CDR3 nucleotide sequence: TGTGCCAGCAGTGGGTGGGGACAGAACACTGAAGCTTTCTTT. This gives the protein CASSGWGQNTEAFF.

The chain uses TRBV11-3 and TRBJ2-5; the match to TRBD2 covers 8 bases. CDR3 length: 12 residues. The J segment lost 4 bases and the V segment lost 8 bases, leaving 3 bases of the junction unmatched. Germline assignment: CDR1 SGHNT and CDR2 YENEEA. The CDR3 DNA sequence: TGTGCCAGCCGGGAGGGCGGAGAGACCCAGTACTTC. This gives the protein CASREGGETQYF.

This sequence joins TRBV18 and TRBJ1-6; TRBD1 might be the D (6 bases). Trimming took 6 bases from V and 3 from J, leaving 12 bases between them. From germline, CDR1 is KGHSH and CDR2 LQKENI. The CDR3 runs 15 residues. The CDR3 coding sequence is TGTGCCAGCTCGGAACAGGGCCACTATAATTCACCCCTCCACTTT. Translation gives CASSEQGHYNSPLHF. The full variable domain, its missing parts supplied by reference TRBV18 and TRBJ1-6, is NAGVMQNPRHLVRRRGQEARLRCSPMKGHSHVYWYRQLPEEGLKFMVYLQKENIIDESGMPKERFSAEFPKEGPSILRIQQVVRGDSAAYFCASSEQGHYNSPLHFGNGTRLTVT.

A single count supports this clone. The chain employs TRBV2 and TRBJ2-5, with TRBD2 identical over 8 bases. The trim removed 4 bases at V and 2 bases at J, leaving 6 bases unmatched. The length of the CDR3 is 15 residues. The germline V gene has CDR1 SNHLY and CDR2 FYNNEI. CDR3 bases: TGTGCCAGCAGTGGAGCCAGCGGGGGACAAGAGACCCAGTACTTC. This sequence encodes CASSGASGGQETQYF.

This clone appeared once. The chain recombines TRBV7-9 with TRBJ2-2; a possible D gene is TRBD1 (6 bases). This CDR3 contains 14 residues. V dropped 6 bases and J dropped 3 bases, with 11 bases sitting between them. Germline values: CDR1 SEHNR, CDR2 FQNEAQ (reference sequence). CDR3: CASRYRQDTGELFF. The DNA for the CDR3 is TGTGCCAGCAGGTACCGACAGGACACCGGGGAGCTGTTTTTT.

V and J are TRBV7-3 and TRBJ2-3; TRBD2 agrees at 12 bases. V lost 5 bases to trimming and J lost 4 bases; unmatched junction nucleotides: 7. There are 16 residues in the CDR3. CDR1 is SGHTA and CDR2 is FQGTGA in the germline V gene. The CDR3 region has the DNA TGTGCCAGCAGCCCCCTGACTAGCGGGGGATCAGATACGCAGTATTTT. Translating it yields CASSPLTSGGSDTQYF.

The chain has TRBV6-2 or TRBV6-3 and TRBJ2-7, with D perhaps TRBD2 (5 bases). Looked up from germline, CDR1 is MNHEY and CDR2 is SVGEGT. The CDR3 sequence is 15 residues long. Trimming left V 2 bases short and J 1 base short, with 12 bases between. The CDR3 DNA is TGTGCCAGCAGTTACGCCACGAGGGCTTCCTACGAGCAGTACTTC. Translating gives CASSYATRASYEQYF.

Remarks on this clone: The same CDR3 also results from other DNA sequences found in this sample. The chain recombines TRBV7-2 with TRBJ2-6; D gene unclear. CDR1 and CDR2 (germline): SGHTA, FQGNSA. Trimming cost V 3 bases and J 0 bases, with 3 bases left between them. CDR3 length: 14 residues. The chain's CDR3 is CASSFSSGANVLTF. CDR3 nucleotides: TGTGCCAGCAGCTTCAGCTCTGGGGCCAACGTCCTGACTTTC.